This T cell receptor (beta chain) stems from a study of technical replicates of blood from several donors (TCRdb year 2017). The method was the immunoSEQ multiplex PCR assay. TCRdb took this table from immuneACCESS and kept in-frame rearrangements with V and J called. Such tables lack part of the clones; where checked against another copy, unresolved V genes explain under half of the gap, and the rest is unexplained. This sample gives more than 90,000 clones in total; 96% of them show up just once. The ten largest make up roughly 0.21% of the sample. The V and J ends are trimmed by 0 bases and 4 bases, leaving 13 bases between them. Including the terminal cysteine and phenylalanine, the CDR3 comprises 15 residues. Only CDR3 DNA is held: 45 bases, read in frame from base 1. The germline V gene specifies SGHDN as CDR1 and FVKESK as CDR2. Note on this clone: It has no known antigen specificity. No quality values exist for individual bases; no much larger clone is one base distant.

This sequence uses TRBV14 and TRBJ2-7; no D gene is confidently identified. This receptor was taken from a human donor in good health. The sequencing sample was made of T cells isolated from PBMCs. CDR3 sequence: CASSQETVLGYEQYF. The DNA reads TGTGCCAGCAGCCAAGAGACCGTCCTAGGATACGAGCAGTACTTC.